The TCR beta chain under discussion was sequenced for a study of Graves' ophthalmopathy and Graves' hyperthyroidism (dated by TCRdb to 2017 to 2018). With regard to the full study: Peripheral blood was collected at initial diagnosis, before any treatment. The 75 to 100 discovery patients were randomly split 7:3 into training and test sets. The study used TCR beta repertoire signatures to distinguish Graves' ophthalmopathy from Graves' hyperthyroidism and to predict progression to ophthalmopathy. In total, 135 blood samples were TCR-sequenced: 40 to 45 ophthalmopathy, some 80 hyperthyroidism and some 17 hyperthyroidism-to-ophthalmopathy patients. Following sample collection, hyperthyroidism patients were given methimazole at a starting dose of 30 mg daily, and ophthalmopathy patients were given high-dose intravenous methylprednisolone. To explore V-J signatures that separate ophthalmopathy from hyperthyroidism, a discovery set of 95 to 100 patients was enrolled, consisting of 40 to 45 with ophthalmopathy and approximately 57 with stable hyperthyroidism. T-cell repertoires of thyroid tissue and blood were compared in several hyperthyroidism patients. An independent validation cohort comprised some 19 hyperthyroidism patients and roughly 15 patients who later progressed from hyperthyroidism to ophthalmopathy.

For repertoire sequencing, the TCR beta CDR3 regions were amplified from RNA transcripts. A first-round RT-PCR used HTBI primers with the Qiagen OneStep RT-PCR kit, followed by a second-round multiplex PCR, size selection and purification. Sequencing of the libraries was carried out on an Illumina HiSeq2000 in paired-end mode with 100 bp reads. The source study handled its data this way. SOAPnuke was used for read processing, and reads with adapters, uncalled bases, a mean Phred below 15, or no exact constant-primer or identifier match were discarded. COPE v1.2.5 was used to merge the high-quality paired reads. Each unique nucleotide sequence was treated as a clonotype, and MiTCR v1.1 was used to align the clonotypes to the IMGT TRB V, D and J references. Analysis was restricted to V-J combinations with a frequency above 0.0001, which covered roughly 99% of repertoires. For each V-J combination, a TCR clonal expansion and chaos score was defined as the ratio of F50 clonal expansion to chaos observed in the TCRdist matrix. Welch's t-statistics and random forest were used to reduce features to 10 to 15 V-J combinations, which were fed into a naive Bayes classifier. The similarity between thyroid and blood repertoires was quantified using the Morisita-Horn index. TCRdb redid the processing of the public reads, applying fastp at Q25 and MiXCR, and retained in-frame beta chains. Each CDR3 protein gets just one entry, which takes the most common genes and DNA from the rows behind it. The V and J calls reflect TCRdb's pipeline rather than the authors' work. The sample table shows fewer than 600,000 distinct CDR3 sequences, and about 15% are seen once. In total, the top ten clones hold approximately 9.8% of the sample.

Ophthalmopathy patients were characterized by moderately to severely active disease, a Clinical Activity Score of at least 3, a NOSPECS grade of at least 4, and a disease duration under 3 months. Patients with other autoimmune diseases, uncontrolled infections, pregnancy or lactation were excluded. Diagnosis was based on clinical symptoms, serum thyroxine, TRAb, thyroid ultrasound and orbital computed tomography. Ficoll-Paque density gradient centrifugation was used to isolate PBMCs from about 10 ml of fresh peripheral blood. Trizol reagent was used to extract the total RNA, and its quality was then checked on an Agilent 2100 Bioanalyzer. The full study reports these points: No statistical method was used to predetermine the sample size, and group allocation was not hidden from the investigators. Most of the expanded thyroid clonotypes with a frequency above 0.001 were also detected in blood, and it was suggested that the thyroid immune response may be reflected by blood repertoires. In validation, the model predicted ophthalmopathy progression with about 71% sensitivity and approximately 75% specificity; eleven to twelve predicted patients were CT-confirmed with GO in a median of approximately six months. In cross-validation, the 13-signature model distinguished ophthalmopathy from stable hyperthyroidism with 85% to 90% sensitivity and nearly 82% specificity, and in the test set the corresponding values were roughly 80% and 76%.

Remarks on this clonotype: Its antigen specificity is not known. No much larger clone is present one base from it, and per-base qualities are unavailable.

The sequenced material came from blood. The sequence derives from a woman aged 25 to 39 with Graves' ophthalmopathy. Donor details come from another sample of the same person, matched by shared clones.

The bases are TGTGCCAGCAGTGAAGCCAGGGGGTCCTATGGCTACACCTTC. This sequence encodes CASSEARGSYGYTF. Here the chain combines TRBV6-1 and TRBJ1-2; 7 of the junction bases match TRBD1. CDR1 MNHNS and CDR2 SASEGT are derived from the germline V gene. Trimmed from V: 0 bases; trimmed from J: 4 bases; junction bases lacking a gene match: 2. The cysteine opens and the phenylalanine closes a CDR3 of 14 amino acids. The retained sequence is limited to the CDR3, 42 bases, with the frame set at the first base.